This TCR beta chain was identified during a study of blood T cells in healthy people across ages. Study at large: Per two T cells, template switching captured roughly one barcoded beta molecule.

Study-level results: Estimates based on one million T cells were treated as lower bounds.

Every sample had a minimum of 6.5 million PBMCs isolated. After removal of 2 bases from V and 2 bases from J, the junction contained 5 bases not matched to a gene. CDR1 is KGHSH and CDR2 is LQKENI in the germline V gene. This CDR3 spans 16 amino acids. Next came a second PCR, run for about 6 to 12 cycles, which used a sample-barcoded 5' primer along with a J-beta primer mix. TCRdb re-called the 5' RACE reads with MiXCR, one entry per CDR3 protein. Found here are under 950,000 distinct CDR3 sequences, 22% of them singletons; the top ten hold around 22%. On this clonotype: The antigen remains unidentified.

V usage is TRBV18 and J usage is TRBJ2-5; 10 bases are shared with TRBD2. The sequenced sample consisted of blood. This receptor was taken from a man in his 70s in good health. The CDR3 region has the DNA TGTGCCAGCTCACCATCCCCAGCGGGGGGGCAAGAGACCCAGTACTTC. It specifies CASSPSPAGGQETQYF.